In this sample, the clone carrying this TCR beta chain turned up a few times. The target antigen is unknown. Patients were excluded for autoimmune disease history or systemic immunosuppression. The data were obtained in a study of OX40 agonist ivuxolimab in advanced cancers. About the study: At doses from 0.01 to 10 mg/kg, patients were given intravenous ivuxolimab every 2 weeks. Overall study findings and caveats: The antigens recognized by the expanded peripheral T cells, that is their antigen specificity, were not determined. CD8+ T cells averaged more expanded clones than CD4+.

Germline V lookup: CDR1 MDHEN, CDR2 SYDVKM. The junction had 6 bases not matched to a gene; V was cut back by 4 bases and J by 5 bases. This CDR3 has 15 amino acids. Here immunoSEQ multiplex PCR was the method, and the copy in TCRdb shows in-frame clones only, minus some. Of about 31,000 clones listed, around three quarters are singletons. The chain is built from TRBV28 and TRBJ1-5; 9 bases are a match to TRBD1. The input for sequencing was CD4+ or CD8+ T cells sorted from blood, taken in a trial of the OX40 agonist ivuxolimab. This clonotype was obtained from an adult with an advanced solid tumor such as melanoma, head and neck, liver or kidney cancer. The CDR3 DNA reads TGTGCCAGCAGTTCCAGCGGGACAGGGTATCAGCCCCAGCATTTT. This translates into CASSSSGTGYQPQHF.